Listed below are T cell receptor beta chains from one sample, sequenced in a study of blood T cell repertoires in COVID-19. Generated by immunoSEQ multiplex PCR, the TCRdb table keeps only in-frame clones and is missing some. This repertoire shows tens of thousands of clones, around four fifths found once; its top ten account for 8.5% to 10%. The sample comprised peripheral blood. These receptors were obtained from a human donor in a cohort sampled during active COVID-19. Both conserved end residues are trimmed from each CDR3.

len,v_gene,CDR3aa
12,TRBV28,ASKITNPVTEAF
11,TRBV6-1,ASSDSSPGSQH
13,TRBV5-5,ASSLLAGGRNEQF
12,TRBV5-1,ASSLEPSGGLKF
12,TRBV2,ASSEGGSNTEAF
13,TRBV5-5,ASSPRTGIQETQY
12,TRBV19,ASSTGQVNYGYT
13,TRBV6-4,ASSGSGGAVDTQY
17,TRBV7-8,ASSFNSFETGLSIYRYT
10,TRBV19,ASSSRRETQY
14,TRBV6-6,ASSYVQGPSSYEQY
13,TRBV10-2,ASRISAGGSDTQY
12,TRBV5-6,ASSPGTGGPGYT
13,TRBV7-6,ASSLARGPTDEQY
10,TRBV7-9,ASSLGQGWQY
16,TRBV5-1,ASSSSSAPGQGAYEQY
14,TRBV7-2,ASSPPGLASQETQY
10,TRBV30,AFSTGGGEQY